The 21 T cell receptor beta chains presented below share a single source sample, sequenced in a study of blood T cell repertoires in COVID-19. Profiled with immunoSEQ multiplex PCR; TCRdb holds only in-frame clones, not every one. This sample has about 190,000 clones, with about 80% found just once. The specimen sequenced was peripheral blood. These receptors were obtained from a woman in her fifties or sixties with COVID-19, enrolled during active disease.

V is TRBV5-6 and J is TRBJ2-2, with 10 bases lining up with TRBD2. Germline V gene data show CDR1 as SGHDT and CDR2 as YYEEEE. V trimming: 4 bases; J trimming: 3 bases; junction bases outside the gene matches: 6. CDR3 length: 16 residues. CDR3 residues: CASSDGLAVYTGELFF. The CDR3 DNA is TGTGCCAGCAGCGATGGACTAGCGGTCTACACCGGGGAGCTGTTTTTT.

The chain links TRBV11-2 to TRBJ1-2; 10 nucleotides align to TRBD1. The V and J ends lost 5 bases and 7 bases, in that order; junction bases with no gene match: 4. This CDR3 comprises 13 residues. Germline values: CDR1 SGHAT, CDR2 FQNNGV. CDR3 DNA sequence: TGTGCCAGCAGCCCCGACAGGGGGCTTGGCTACACCTTC. This sequence encodes CASSPDRGLGYTF.

This chain uses TRBV5-5 with TRBJ1-1, with D hard to call. Germline CDR1 is SGHKS and CDR2 is YYEKEE (reference sequence). V was shortened by 4 bases and J by 3 bases, with 19 bases between the two germline ends. The CDR3 covers 16 residues. The CDR3 spells CASSPDATASDTEAFF. The CDR3 DNA is TGTGCCAGCAGCCCCGACGCCACAGCCAGTGACACTGAAGCTTTCTTT.

The chain couples TRBV20-1 to TRBJ1-4; D gene unclear. Between the trimmed V and J ends, which lost 3 bases and 10 bases, there was a span of 9 bases. The CDR3 consists of 11 residues. Looked up from germline, CDR1 is DFQATT and CDR2 is SNEGSKA (reference sequence). This CDR3 reads CSASPSGKLFF. The CDR3 DNA sequence: TGCAGTGCTAGCCCCTCCGGAAAACTGTTTTTT.

The V gene is TRBV30, the J gene TRBJ1-6; 12 bases are a match to TRBD1. The CDR3 covers 16 residues. The V segment lost 3 bases and the J segment 10 bases; nucleotides outside the gene matches: 10. CDR1 and CDR2 (germline): GTSNPN, SVGIG (reference sequence). The chain's CDR3 is CAWSAGQGALSSPLHF. The CDR3 DNA reads TGTGCCTGGAGCGCGGGACAGGGGGCCTTGTCCTCACCCCTCCACTTT.

The genes are TRBV5-1 and TRBJ1-2; 9 bases fit TRBD1. From germline, CDR1 is SGHRS and CDR2 YFSETQ. The junction had 5 bases not matched to a gene; V was cut back by 2 bases and J by 3 bases. CDR3 length: 15 residues. CDR3 nucleotides: TGCGCCAGCAGCTTTCTACAGGGGGCAGACTATGGCTACACCTTC. This gives the protein CASSFLQGADYGYTF.

In DNA, the CDR3 is TGTGCCAGCAGCGCGGTTAGGGGGGGAAATAATGAGCAGTTCTTC. Translation gives CASSAVRGGNNEQFF. J is TRBJ2-1 and V is TRBV2, with D perhaps matching TRBD2 (7 bases). V was shortened by 6 bases and J by 7 bases, with 19 bases between the two germline ends. The CDR3 length is 15 residues. The germline V gene has CDR1 SNHLY and CDR2 FYNNEI.

J is TRBJ2-3 and V is TRBV2; 8 nucleotides line up with TRBD1. The CDR3 extends over 15 amino acids. The junction had 5 bases not matched to a gene; V was cut back by 3 bases and J by 3 bases. The germline V gene has CDR1 SNHLY and CDR2 FYNNEI. The CDR3 DNA is TGTGCCAGCAGTGAGGGCAGGGGGCGAACAGATACGCAGTATTTT. Its protein product is CASSEGRGRTDTQYF.

In DNA form, the CDR3 reads TGTGCCAGCTCACCGAGCGGTTTCCAAGAGACCCAGTACTTC. Its translation is CASSPSGFQETQYF. The chain joins TRBV18 to TRBJ2-5; TRBD2 might be the D (5 bases). Per germline, CDR1 KGHSH and CDR2 LQKENI. The CDR3 loop spans 14 amino acids. V was trimmed by 3 bases and J by 1 base, leaving 9 bases between them. Full variable domain (rest looked up from reference TRBV18 and TRBJ2-5): NAGVMQNPRHLVRRRGQEARLRCSPMKGHSHVYWYRQLPEEGLKFMVYLQKENIIDESGMPKERFSAEFPKEGPSILRIQQVVRGDSAAYFCASSPSGFQETQYFGPGTRLLVL.

This rearrangement joins TRBV14 to TRBJ1-6; TRBD1 matches 10 bases. Germline loops: CDR1 SGHDN, CDR2 FVKESK. V gave up 1 base and J gave up 7 bases; unmatched junction bases: 7. There are 17 residues in the CDR3. DNA of the CDR3: TGTGCCAGCAGCCAAGTCATACCGGGACAGGGGAATTCACCCCTCCACTTT. Encoded protein: CASSQVIPGQGNSPLHF. Complete variable domain (other parts from reference TRBV14 and TRBJ1-6): EAGVTQFPSHSVIEKGQTVTLRCDPISGHDNLYWYRRVMGKEIKFLLHFVKESKQDESGMPNNRFLAERTGGTYSTLKVQPAELEDSGVYFCASSQVIPGQGNSPLHFGNGTRLTVT.

V gene TRBV5-6 combines with J gene TRBJ2-2, with TRBD2 matching 11 bases. The junction had 6 bases not matched to a gene; V was cut back by 4 bases and J by 4 bases. Germline V gene lookup returns CDR1 SGHDT and CDR2 YYEEEE. The CDR3 sequence is 16 residues long. CDR3 coding DNA: TGTGCCAGCAGCGCCTCACTAGCGGGGGCCACCGGGGAGCTGTTTTTT. Amino acids: CASSASLAGATGELFF.

The gene calls are TRBV9 and TRBJ2-7, with 7 nucleotides matching TRBD2. V lost 2 bases, J lost 5 bases, and 7 bases stayed unmatched. This CDR3 is built from 14 residues. Per the germline V gene, CDR1 is SGDLS and CDR2 is YYNGEE. CDR3 nucleotide sequence: TGTGCCAGCAGCGTGACTAGCCACTCGGACGAGCAGTACTTC. Translation gives CASSVTSHSDEQYF. The full variable domain, in which reference TRBV9 and TRBJ2-7 provide the parts outside the CDR3, is DSGVTQTPKHLITATGQRVTLRCSPRSGDLSVYWYQQSLDQGLQFLIQYYNGEERAKGNILERFSAQQFPDLHSELNLSSLELGDSALYFCASSVTSHSDEQYFGPGTRLTVT.

This chain links TRBV5-1 with TRBJ1-4; no clear D gene. Germline V gene data show CDR1 as SGHRS and CDR2 as YFSETQ. The CDR3 is 16 residues long. V lost 3 bases and J lost 4, with 16 bases in between. CDR3 nucleotides: TGCGCCAGCAGCTACTCGAATCCCAATGTTAATGAAAAACTGTTTTTT. This codes for CASSYSNPNVNEKLFF.

The chain has TRBV25-1 and TRBJ1-1, with D unclear. Germline CDR1 and CDR2: MGHDK and SYGVNS. The V end was cut by 1 base, the J end by 0 bases, with 9 bases between. This CDR3 contains 15 residues. The CDR3 reads CASSESGSMNTEAFF. The CDR3, as DNA: TGTGCCAGCAGTGAATCGGGGTCCATGAACACTGAAGCTTTCTTT.

The rearrangement joins TRBV7-2 to TRBJ2-2, with 10 bases identical to TRBD2. Germline V gives CDR1 SGHTA, CDR2 FQGNSA. After removal of 5 bases from V and 4 bases from J, the junction contained 7 bases not matched to a gene. The CDR3 contains 16 residues. The CDR3 loop reads CASSKLAGGTTGELFF. The DNA of the CDR3 is TGTGCCAGCAGCAAATTAGCGGGAGGAACCACCGGGGAGCTGTTTTTT.

V and J are TRBV4-1 and TRBJ2-3; 11 bases are shared with TRBD1. V trimming: 11 bases; J trimming: 4 bases; junction bases outside the gene matches: 5. This CDR3 has 13 residues. Germline V gives CDR1 MGHRA, CDR2 YSYEKL. In DNA form, the CDR3 reads TGCGCCGGTCGGGGACAGGGGGCAGATACGCAGTATTTT. Its protein product is CAGRGQGADTQYF.

The chain recombines TRBV20-1 with TRBJ2-7, with D unclear. Looked up from germline, CDR1 is DFQATT and CDR2 is SNEGSKA (reference sequence). The CDR3 runs to 13 residues. Trimming took 3 bases from V and 4 from J, leaving 13 bases between them. The CDR3, as DNA: TGCAGTGCTAGTCCGATAGCCCGATACGAGCAGTACGTC. It yields the protein CSASPIARYEQYV.

This clone was detected once. The chain has TRBV14 and TRBJ2-7, with 7 bases lining up with TRBD1. CDR3 length equals 15 residues. J lost 4 bases, V lost 4 bases, and 10 bases had no gene match. Germline-derived CDR1 and CDR2 are SGHDN and FVKESK. The CDR3 here is CASSRRQGPGYEQYF. Written as DNA, the CDR3 is TGTGCCAGCAGCCGGAGACAGGGCCCCGGGTACGAGCAGTACTTC.

The J gene is TRBJ1-6, the V gene TRBV9; TRBD1 matches 10 bases. The length of the CDR3 is 15 residues. Germline-derived CDR1 and CDR2 are SGDLS and YYNGEE. V lost 3 bases and J lost 9; bases outside the gene matches: 6. CDR3 loop: CASSGLTGGASPLHF. CDR3 coding DNA: TGTGCCAGCAGCGGGTTGACAGGGGGCGCTTCACCCCTCCACTTT.

The chain joins TRBV4-1 to TRBJ1-2, with D maybe TRBD1 (6 bases). This CDR3 has 14 residues. Germline loops: CDR1 MGHRA, CDR2 YSYEKL. V was clipped by 2 bases and J by 0 bases, with 7 bases between them. The CDR3 DNA sequence: TGCGCCAGCAGCCAACAGGGGACTAACTATGGCTACACCTTC. The encoded protein is CASSQQGTNYGYTF.

This clone showed up just a few times. The chain carries TRBV5-5 and TRBJ1-4; D is uncertain. The CDR3 extends over 14 amino acids. The germline gives CDR1 SGHKS, CDR2 YYEKEE (reference sequence). V was pared by 6 bases and J by 7 bases, with 16 bases between. DNA of the CDR3: TGTGCCAGCACTCCTCACGATCGGGGTGAAAAACTGTTTTTT. Translating gives CASTPHDRGEKLFF.